These T cell receptor beta chains were read from a single sample in a study of blood T cell repertoires in COVID-19. The table came from immunoSEQ multiplex PCR; TCRdb's copy has only in-frame clones and leaves some out. Of some 220,000 clones listed, around three quarters are singletons. What was sequenced was peripheral blood. Source of these receptors: a woman between 65 and 79 years old with acute or convalescent COVID-19. Each CDR3 is given with its conserved first and last residue. The order of the fields is V gene, J gene, clone size, D gene, CDR3 DNA, CDR3 protein. A D gene is named only where the DNA matches it firmly. Part of the rows lack a size; the others show once, few, many or a class for expanded clones.

v_gene: TRBV5-1
j_gene: TRBJ1-1
abundance: -
d_gene: -
CDR3nt: TGCGCCAGCAGGAAAGTCCCGGGACAAAGTAACACTGAAGCTTTCTTT
CDR3aa: CASRKVPGQSNTEAFF

v_gene: TRBV5-1
j_gene: TRBJ1-1
abundance: once
d_gene: -
CDR3nt: TGCGCCAGCAGCCCCGATCCCGCGAGGCGCGGGAGCACTGAAGCTTTCTTT
CDR3aa: CASSPDPARRGSTEAFF

v_gene: TRBV12-2
j_gene: TRBJ1-2
abundance: -
d_gene: -
CDR3nt: TGTGCAAGTCGCCCACCGCCGGGACAAACCTATGGCTACACCTTC
CDR3aa: CASRPPPGQTYGYTF

v_gene: TRBV6-5
j_gene: TRBJ1-4
abundance: -
d_gene: -
CDR3nt: TGTGCCAGCGAATGGGGACAAACTAATGAAAAACTGTTTTTT
CDR3aa: CASEWGQTNEKLFF

v_gene: TRBV5-1
j_gene: TRBJ2-2
abundance: -
d_gene: -
CDR3nt: TGCGCCAGCAGCTTGCCGGACAAGAACACCGGGGAGCTGTTTTTT
CDR3aa: CASSLPDKNTGELFF

v_gene: TRBV7-8
j_gene: TRBJ2-3
abundance: once
d_gene: TRBD2
CDR3nt: TGTGCCAGCAGCCCCATAGCGGGGGTTGATACGCAGTATTTT
CDR3aa: CASSPIAGVDTQYF

v_gene: TRBV24-1
j_gene: TRBJ2-7
abundance: once
d_gene: TRBD2
CDR3nt: TGTGCCACCAGTGATTTGCGGCTAGCGGGGTCTTCCGAGCAGTACTTC
CDR3aa: CATSDLRLAGSSEQYF

v_gene: TRBV2
j_gene: TRBJ2-5
abundance: -
d_gene: -
CDR3nt: TGTGCCAGCAGTGCCGGGGGTGATCCGAAAGAGACCCAGTACTTC
CDR3aa: CASSAGGDPKETQYF

v_gene: TRBV5-1
j_gene: TRBJ1-3
abundance: -
d_gene: -
CDR3nt: TGCGCCAGCAGTCCGGACGGGGTCTCTGGAAACACCATATATTTT
CDR3aa: CASSPDGVSGNTIYF

v_gene: TRBV3-1/TRBV3-2
j_gene: TRBJ2-7
abundance: -
d_gene: -
CDR3nt: TGTGCCAGCAGCCTTCAACTAGCCAACTACGAGCAGTACTTC
CDR3aa: CASSLQLANYEQYF

v_gene: TRBV11-1
j_gene: TRBJ2-3
abundance: -
d_gene: -
CDR3nt: TGTGCCAGCAGCTTAGTTAGCGATACAGATACGCAGTATTTT
CDR3aa: CASSLVSDTDTQYF

v_gene: TRBV6-2/TRBV6-3
j_gene: TRBJ2-3
abundance: few
d_gene: -
CDR3nt: TGTGCCAGCAGTAGAGACTTCGTCCGGGGTACGCAGTATTTT
CDR3aa: CASSRDFVRGTQYF

v_gene: TRBV5-5
j_gene: TRBJ2-5
abundance: -
d_gene: TRBD1
CDR3nt: TGTGCCAGCAGCTCTTTGGACAGGGGAGACCAAGAGACCCAGTACTTC
CDR3aa: CASSSLDRGDQETQYF

v_gene: TRBV15
j_gene: TRBJ2-4
abundance: once
d_gene: -
CDR3nt: TGTGCCACCAGCAGAGATAGAGCGGGTCAAGCCAAAAACATTCAGTACTTC
CDR3aa: CATSRDRAGQAKNIQYF

v_gene: TRBV14
j_gene: TRBJ1-6
abundance: many
d_gene: TRBD1
CDR3nt: TGTGCCAGCAGCCCCGGGACAGGGGGAGTCAGGGAGAATTCACCCCTCCACTTT
CDR3aa: CASSPGTGGVRENSPLHF

v_gene: TRBV10-3
j_gene: TRBJ2-5
abundance: -
d_gene: -
CDR3nt: TGTGCCATCAGTTCTAGCCACCAAGAGACCCAGTACTTC
CDR3aa: CAISSSHQETQYF

v_gene: TRBV2
j_gene: TRBJ2-1
abundance: -
d_gene: TRBD2
CDR3nt: TGTGCCAGCAGTGAAGGGGGACTAGCGAGACCGTACAATGAGCAGTTCTTC
CDR3aa: CASSEGGLARPYNEQFF

v_gene: TRBV6-5
j_gene: TRBJ1-2
abundance: many
d_gene: -
CDR3nt: TGTGCCAGCAAGTCCGCCGACAGCGAAAACTATGGCTACACCTTC
CDR3aa: CASKSADSENYGYTF

v_gene: TRBV6-5
j_gene: TRBJ1-2
abundance: few
d_gene: -
CDR3nt: TGTGCCAGCAGTTACTCGGCCAGCGCCCTTTTAAGCTACACCTTC
CDR3aa: CASSYSASALLSYTF

v_gene: TRBV2
j_gene: TRBJ1-6
abundance: -
d_gene: -
CDR3nt: TGTGCCAGCAGGGGGCTTGGGAATTCACCCCTCCACTTT
CDR3aa: CASRGLGNSPLHF

v_gene: TRBV10-3
j_gene: TRBJ2-3
abundance: -
d_gene: TRBD2
CDR3nt: TGTGCCATCAGTGAGTCGCCGCGGGGAGGGTCAGATACGCAGTATTTT
CDR3aa: CAISESPRGGSDTQYF

v_gene: TRBV9
j_gene: TRBJ2-7
abundance: -
d_gene: TRBD2
CDR3nt: TGTGCCAGCAGCCCTCCCGCTAGCGGGGGATCCTACGAGCAGTACTTC
CDR3aa: CASSPPASGGSYEQYF

v_gene: TRBV9
j_gene: TRBJ2-3
abundance: -
d_gene: -
CDR3nt: TGTGCCAGCAGCGTTTCGGGGGGCTGGGTAGATACGCAGTATTTT
CDR3aa: CASSVSGGWVDTQYF

v_gene: TRBV19
j_gene: TRBJ2-1
abundance: -
d_gene: -
CDR3nt: TGTGCCAGTAGTCGGTGGTATGAGCAGTTCTTC
CDR3aa: CASSRWYEQFF

v_gene: TRBV19
j_gene: TRBJ2-5
abundance: -
d_gene: TRBD1
CDR3nt: TGTGCCAGTAGTATGGGGACAGGGGGCGGAGAGACCCAGTACTTC
CDR3aa: CASSMGTGGGETQYF

v_gene: TRBV5-1
j_gene: TRBJ2-5
abundance: -
d_gene: -
CDR3nt: TGCGCCAGCAGCTTGTCGTCCGGACTACAAGAGACCCAGTACTTC
CDR3aa: CASSLSSGLQETQYF

v_gene: TRBV5-1
j_gene: TRBJ2-1
abundance: -
d_gene: TRBD1
CDR3nt: TGCGCCAGCAGCTTGAACAGGGGAGATGAGCAGTTCTTC
CDR3aa: CASSLNRGDEQFF

v_gene: TRBV7-2
j_gene: TRBJ1-2
abundance: -
d_gene: -
CDR3nt: TGTGCCAGCAGCTTAGCGGAGGGTACTGGCTACACCTTC
CDR3aa: CASSLAEGTGYTF

v_gene: TRBV19
j_gene: TRBJ1-1
abundance: -
d_gene: TRBD1
CDR3nt: TGTGCCAGTAGTTACTATTACAGGGGTCGTGAAAATCAACTCACTGAAGCTTTCTTT
CDR3aa: CASSYYYRGRENQLTEAFF

v_gene: TRBV19
j_gene: TRBJ2-7
abundance: -
d_gene: TRBD2
CDR3nt: TGTGCCAGTAGTATAGATTCGGCTAGCGGGGGACTAACTCACGAGCAGTACTTC
CDR3aa: CASSIDSASGGLTHEQYF

v_gene: TRBV2
j_gene: TRBJ2-1
abundance: -
d_gene: TRBD1
CDR3nt: TGTGCCAGCAGTCCCACAGGGGGCTCCTACAATGAGCAGTTCTTC
CDR3aa: CASSPTGGSYNEQFF

v_gene: TRBV24-1
j_gene: TRBJ1-2
abundance: few
d_gene: -
CDR3nt: TGTGCCACCAGGGCGGCGGGCGACTATGGCTACACCTTC
CDR3aa: CATRAAGDYGYTF

v_gene: TRBV7-2
j_gene: TRBJ1-2
abundance: once
d_gene: TRBD1
CDR3nt: TGTGCCAGCAGCTTCGACAGGGGGCCTGGCTACACCTTC
CDR3aa: CASSFDRGPGYTF

v_gene: TRBV11-2
j_gene: TRBJ1-3
abundance: few
d_gene: TRBD1
CDR3nt: TGTGCCAGCAGCTTGTTGACAGGGCCTGGAAACACCATATATTTT
CDR3aa: CASSLLTGPGNTIYF

v_gene: TRBV2
j_gene: TRBJ2-5
abundance: -
d_gene: -
CDR3nt: TGTGCCAGCACCGGACAGAAAGAGACCCAGTACTTC
CDR3aa: CASTGQKETQYF

v_gene: TRBV5-1
j_gene: TRBJ2-5
abundance: -
d_gene: TRBD1
CDR3nt: TGCGCCAGCAGCTTGAGATCGGTTGACAGGGGGCCTGATAAGCAAGAGACCCAGTACTTC
CDR3aa: CASSLRSVDRGPDKQETQYF

v_gene: TRBV6-6
j_gene: TRBJ2-1
abundance: -
d_gene: TRBD2
CDR3nt: TGTGCCAGCAGATCTAGCGGGGGGGCTAATGAGCAGTTCTTC
CDR3aa: CASRSSGGANEQFF

v_gene: TRBV6-1
j_gene: TRBJ2-7
abundance: once
d_gene: TRBD1
CDR3nt: TGTGCCAGCAGTGACGAGGGAACAGGGGGCGCGTCCGAGCAGTACTTC
CDR3aa: CASSDEGTGGASEQYF

v_gene: TRBV10-3
j_gene: TRBJ2-1
abundance: -
d_gene: TRBD1
CDR3nt: TGTGCCATCTCCCAAGACAGGGCCAATGAGCAGTTCTTC
CDR3aa: CAISQDRANEQFF

v_gene: TRBV12-3/TRBV12-4
j_gene: TRBJ1-2
abundance: few
d_gene: -
CDR3nt: TGTGCCAGCAGTTTACAGGGAGGCTATGGCTACACCTTC
CDR3aa: CASSLQGGYGYTF